One sample yielded the 20 T cell receptor beta chains listed below, sequenced in a study of OX40 agonist ivuxolimab in advanced cancers. Measured with immunoSEQ multiplex PCR; TCRdb has only the in-frame clones, and not every one. The data show just over 80,000 clones, roughly 87% seen once. This specimen was CD4+ or CD8+ T cells sorted from blood, taken in a trial of the OX40 agonist ivuxolimab. The receptors here all came from an adult with an advanced solid tumor such as melanoma, head and neck, liver or kidney cancer.

This clone was seen only once. The rearrangement uses TRBV5-1 and TRBJ2-5; tentative D call: TRBD1 (5 bases). Per the germline V gene, CDR1 is SGHRS and CDR2 is YFSETQ. Deletions cut 0 bases from V and 5 bases from J, with 11 bases between. The CDR3 runs to 14 residues. The DNA of the CDR3 is TGCGCCAGCAGCTTGGACAGGAGCTCCGAGACCCAGTACTTC. Translation: CASSLDRSSETQYF.

The chain carries TRBV5-1 and TRBJ1-1, with TRBD1 matching over 7 bases. The CDR3 is 15 amino acids. The germline gives CDR1 SGHRS, CDR2 YFSETQ. After removal of 4 bases from V and 4 bases from J, the junction contained 10 bases not matched to a gene. CDR3 nucleotide sequence: TGCGCCAGCAGCCTTAAAGGGGGCGGTGGCACTGAAGCTTTCTTT. Translated, it gives CASSLKGGGGTEAFF.

The V and J genes are TRBV5-4 and TRBJ1-6; D remains unclear. Trimming removed 2 bases at V and 0 bases at J, with 9 bases between. Germline CDR1 reads SGHNT; CDR2 reads YYREEE (reference sequence). The CDR3 has 16 amino acids. CDR3 sequence: CASSFRRSSYNSPLHF. CDR3 coding DNA: TGTGCCAGCAGCTTCAGAAGGAGCTCCTATAATTCACCCCTCCACTTT.

This rearrangement joins TRBV2 to TRBJ1-2; D is uncertain. CDR1 SNHLY and CDR2 FYNNEI come from the germline V gene. V was pared by 7 bases and J by 1 base, with 13 bases between. CDR3 length: 14 amino acids. The CDR3 DNA is TGTGCCAGCATTGGCACAGCGGATAACTATGGCTACACCTTC. It translates to CASIGTADNYGYTF.

The rearrangement links TRBV6-5 to TRBJ1-2; D not resolved. The V gene's germline CDR1 is MNHEY and CDR2 SVGAGI. This CDR3 has 13 amino acids. The V end lost 10 bases, the J end lost 3 bases, and 15 bases lay between the germline ends. The CDR3 coding sequence is TGTGCCACCCTCAATCGGGCCCACTATGGCTACACCTTC. Amino acids: CATLNRAHYGYTF.

This sequence joins TRBV15 and TRBJ2-1; D may be TRBD2 (7 bases). CDR1 LNHNV and CDR2 YYDKDF come from the germline V gene (reference sequence). The V gene lost 3 bases and the J gene lost 0 bases, with 18 bases spanning the gap. CDR3 length equals 18 residues. The CDR3 region has the DNA TGTGCCACCAGCAGCCCCAAAGGGGGGGTTTTCTCCTACAATGAGCAGTTCTTC. Encoded protein: CATSSPKGGVFSYNEQFF.

The V call is TRBV6-6, the J call TRBJ1-3; 7 bases are shared with TRBD1. Trimming cost V 9 bases and J 4 bases; bases outside gene matches: 6. The CDR3 has 13 residues. The V gene's germline CDR1 is MNHNY and CDR2 SVGAGI (reference sequence). Here the CDR3 reads CASSTGPGNTIYF. CDR3 DNA sequence: TGTGCCAGTTCGACAGGGCCGGGAAACACCATATATTTT.

This clone was detected only a few times. V gene TRBV5-5 combines with J gene TRBJ2-1; TRBD2 matches at 9 bases. The trim removed 4 bases at V and 5 bases at J, leaving 13 bases unmatched. This CDR3 has 17 residues. From germline, CDR1 is SGHKS and CDR2 YYEKEE (reference sequence). CDR3 region: CASSGLGSLAGNNEQFF. CDR3 in DNA: TGTGCCAGCAGCGGGCTTGGGTCTCTAGCGGGGAACAATGAGCAGTTCTTC.

V usage is TRBV29-1 and J usage is TRBJ1-1; 9 bases are a match to TRBD1. The CDR3 length is 14 residues. V dropped 7 bases and J dropped 4; count of bases not matched to a gene: 10. Germline CDR1 is SQVTM and CDR2 is ANQGSEA. The CDR3 bases are TGCAGCGCGGACAGGGGCGCCTATACCACTGAAGCTTTCTTT. Protein sequence: CSADRGAYTTEAFF. The whole variable domain, filled in from reference TRBV29-1 and TRBJ1-1, reads SAVISQKPSRDICQRGTSLTIQCQVDSQVTMMFWYRQQPGQSLTLIATANQGSEATYESGFVIDKFPISRPNLTFSTLTVSNMSPEDSSIYLCSADRGAYTTEAFFGQGTRLTVV.

V usage is TRBV6-5 and J usage is TRBJ2-1, with 7 bases aligning to TRBD1. The CDR3 extends over 15 amino acids. Germline-derived CDR1 and CDR2 are MNHEY and SVGAGI. V trimming: 0 bases; J trimming: 5 bases; junction bases outside the gene matches: 4. The CDR3 loop reads CASSYSIRGNNEQFF. In nucleotides, the CDR3 is TGTGCCAGCAGTTACTCGATCAGGGGGAACAATGAGCAGTTCTTC.

The sample holds one count of this clone. The chain has TRBV18 and TRBJ1-6, with a possible D match to TRBD1 (5 bases). CDR1 KGHSH and CDR2 LQKENI come from the germline V gene. This CDR3 comprises 15 residues. V lost 4 bases and J 7 bases, leaving 14 bases between the germline ends. CDR3 DNA: TGTGCCAGCTCACGGGGGACCGGTGCGAATTCACCCCTCCACTTT. Protein product: CASSRGTGANSPLHF.

The chain is built from TRBV6-1 and TRBJ1-6; D gene uncertain. CDR1 MNHNS and CDR2 SASEGT come from the germline V gene. The CDR3 covers 12 residues. Trimming took off 1 base at V and 14 bases at J, with 9 bases between the two ends. The CDR3 sequence is CASSEGPISLHF. CDR3 coding DNA: TGTGCCAGCAGTGAAGGGCCTATATCCCTCCACTTT.

The chain employs TRBV15 and TRBJ2-2, with D perhaps TRBD1 (5 bases). The germline V and J ends were trimmed by 4 bases and 8 bases, with 8 bases remaining between them. Germline-derived CDR1 and CDR2 are LNHNV and YYDKDF (reference sequence). The CDR3 extends over 12 amino acids. CDR3 loop: CATSTYRGELFF. CDR3 DNA: TGTGCCACCAGCACTTACAGGGGGGAGCTGTTTTTT.

The table lists this clone with a count of one. CDR3 protein: CASSLLSGGGDEQYF. CDR3 nucleotide sequence: TGTGCCAGCAGTCTCCTGAGCGGGGGTGGGGACGAGCAGTACTTC. The V call is TRBV27, the J call TRBJ2-7; TRBD2 agrees at 8 bases. V shed 5 bases and J 5 bases; nucleotides not matched to a gene: 11. This CDR3 has 15 residues. Looked up from germline, CDR1 is MNHEY and CDR2 is SMNVEV (reference sequence).

The chain has TRBV5-1 and TRBJ1-2, with D possibly matching TRBD1 (6 bases). The germline gives CDR1 SGHRS, CDR2 YFSETQ. The CDR3 runs 14 residues. V was cut by 3 bases and J by 6 bases, with 15 bases left in between. The CDR3 DNA is TGCGCCAGCAGCTCGGAGGGAGGGGGGAATGGCTACACCTTC. This gives the protein CASSSEGGGNGYTF. Together with reference TRBV5-1 and TRBJ1-2, the CDR3 gives the full variable domain: KAGVTQTPRYLIKTRGQQVTLSCSPISGHRSVSWYQQTPGQGLQFLFEYFSETQRNKGNFPGRFSGRQFSNSRSEMNVSTLELGDSALYLCASSSEGGGNGYTFGSGTRLTVV.

Only one count was recorded for this clone. The gene calls are TRBV7-8 and TRBJ2-6; 13 bases are shared with TRBD2. CDR3 length: 21 residues. Germline lookup yields CDR1 SGHVS and CDR2 FQNEAQ. J lost 2 bases, V lost 1 base, and 11 bases had no gene match. The CDR3 nucleotides read TGTGCCAGCAGCTTAGGAAGGACTAGCGGGAGCCCCAGGGCTGGGGCCAACGTCCTGACTTTC. It translates to CASSLGRTSGSPRAGANVLTF.

Only one count was recorded for this clone. The V call is TRBV27, the J call TRBJ2-2; 10 bases are shared with TRBD1. Trimming at V came to 4 bases and at J to 1 base, leaving 3 bases not matched to a gene. This CDR3 contains 16 residues. Germline V gene lookup returns CDR1 MNHEY and CDR2 SMNVEV (reference sequence). CDR3 loop: CASSYRTGGNTGELFF. In nucleotides, the CDR3 is TGTGCCAGCAGTTACCGGACAGGGGGGAACACCGGGGAGCTGTTTTTT.

The V call is TRBV2, the J call TRBJ2-7; perhaps TRBD1 as D (5 bases). The CDR3 runs 14 residues. The germline V and J ends were trimmed by 2 bases and 6 bases, with 14 bases remaining between them. Germline V lookup: CDR1 SNHLY, CDR2 FYNNEI. The CDR3 DNA follows: TGTGCCAGCAGTGAAACCTTCCAGGGAATCGAGCAGTACGTC. It encodes CASSETFQGIEQYV.

This clone was observed a handful of times. This chain connects TRBV5-1 to TRBJ2-3, with 7 nucleotides matching TRBD2. CDR1 and CDR2 from the germline V gene are SGHRS and YFSETQ. With V trimmed by 0 bases and J by 0 bases, 4 bases remained unmatched. The CDR3 has 16 residues. Here the CDR3 DNA reads TGCGCCAGCAGCTTGGTTGTTAGCGGGAGCACAGATACGCAGTATTTT. Amino acids: CASSLVVSGSTDTQYF.

The chain has TRBV6-1 and TRBJ1-5; D not resolved. Between the trimmed V and J ends, which lost 4 bases and 0 bases, there was a span of 7 bases. The CDR3 has 14 residues. Germline CDR1 is MNHNS and CDR2 is SASEGT. This CDR3 is CASSVGNSNQPQHF. Here the CDR3 DNA reads TGTGCCAGCAGTGTCGGCAATAGCAATCAGCCCCAGCATTTT.